This TCR beta chain stems from a study of identical twins. Study-wide findings and caveats: The authors drew conclusions from cross-sectional statistical analysis rather than following the same donors. The models systematically underestimated how much out-of-frame TCR alpha was shared in monozygotic twins. While abundant cord blood beta clonotypes carried fewer insertions, memory repertoires showed no such pattern.

In the case of this clonotype: Its antigen is currently unknown.

TCRdb redid the calling of the 5' RACE reads with MiXCR, one entry per CDR3 protein. Of hundreds of thousands of distinct CDR3 sequences in the sample, 20% to 25% were seen once. This sample also belongs to another study, concerning yellow fever vaccine responses in identical twins.

The sequenced material came from CD4+ T cells sorted from blood. This sequence originates from a young woman in good health.

As DNA, the CDR3 is TGCAGCGTTGCTGGGGCGTATAACACTGAAGCTTTCTTT. Translated: CSVAGAYNTEAFF. The chain links TRBV29-1 to TRBJ1-1, with D maybe TRBD1 (5 bases). V was pared by 4 bases and J by 2 bases, with 11 bases between. Germline V gene lookup returns CDR1 SQVTM and CDR2 ANQGSEA. The length of the CDR3 is 13 residues.